This entry describes one T cell receptor beta chain. The antigen remains unidentified. CDR1 is SGHRS and CDR2 is YFSETQ in the germline V gene. The CDR3 is 15 residues long. V lost 0 bases, J lost 6 bases, and 13 bases lay in between. These data come from a study of T cell responses to AZD1222 COVID-19 vaccine. Study-wide points: Sampling captured repertoires only after the peak T cell response.

Here immunoSEQ multiplex PCR was the method, and the copy in TCRdb shows in-frame clones only, minus some. The sample holds around 130,000 clones, approximately 94% seen once. The chain combines TRBV5-1 with TRBJ1-5, with D maybe TRBD1 (6 bases). The TCR was taken from an adult in good health. The source material was peripheral blood, sampled on day 0 of AZD1222 vaccination. The CDR3 nucleotides are TGCGCCAGCAGCTTGGATGGAGGGGGTGGTCAGCCCCAGCATTTT. Protein product: CASSLDGGGGQPQHF.